This entry concerns a single TCR beta chain. The target antigen is unknown. The ends lost 9 bases at V and 4 bases at J; junction bases unmatched: 7. From germline, CDR1 is SGHTA and CDR2 FQGTGA. CDR3 length: 13 amino acids. This entry comes from a study of CD8+CD57+ T cells in acquired aplastic anemia. Background on the study: When averaged, DNA from sorted CD4+ and CD8+ cells came to 2.5 to 3.5 ug. Points from the study as a whole: Shared by patients and controls, approximately 28 CD8+ CDR3s were abundant in patients. Levels of CD8+ Simpson's diversity were not significantly distinct in patients versus controls.

Using genomic DNA as the template, TCR beta VDJ and CDR3 profiling was carried out. TCRdb reanalysed the reads using MiXCR and keeps one entry per CDR3 protein. Among 250,000 to 350,000 distinct CDR3 sequences, around three fifths were seen once, and the ten largest hold 8%. The sample was sorted CD4+, CD8+, or CD8+CD57+ T cells (not recorded which) from PBMCs. This chain joins TRBV7-3 and TRBJ2-7; 9 bases match TRBD2. The clonotype was recovered from a human donor with severe aplastic anemia or a healthy control (not recorded which). CDR3 amino acids: CASRGSGSYEQYF. CDR3 DNA sequence: TGTGCCAGTAGGGGTAGCGGGAGTTACGAGCAGTACTTC.